This TCR beta chain derives from a study of CD8 T cells in ankylosing spondylitis. Study-wide points: Reportedly, disease-linked clones are significantly enriched in ankylosing spondylitis patients' matched synovial fluid. Peripheral blood samples showed relatively rare disease-linked clones, and these clones were CD8+. What seemed typical of ankylosing spondylitis blood was a TCR beta motif built from 8 or 9 highly homologous variants.

Library preparation for TCR beta used quantitative 5'-RACE with molecular barcodes. TCRdb used MiXCR to reprocess the 5' RACE reads, holding one entry per CDR3 protein. Of some 840,000 distinct CDR3 sequences in the sample, around 11% were seen once. This clonotype turned up a few times. As yet, its antigen is unknown. This sequence originates from a male donor with ankylosing spondylitis. Material for sequencing was blood, either unsorted or a sorted T cell fraction (not recorded which).

CDR3 DNA sequence: TGTGCCAGCAGGACTACTAGCGGGGAATCCTACGAGCAGTACTTC. It encodes CASRTTSGESYEQYF. The rearrangement uses TRBV11-2 and TRBJ2-7, with 10 bases lining up with TRBD2. The CDR3 loop spans 15 amino acids. The V segment lost 6 bases and the J segment 1 base; nucleotides outside the gene matches: 6. The germline V gene has CDR1 SGHAT and CDR2 FQNNGV.